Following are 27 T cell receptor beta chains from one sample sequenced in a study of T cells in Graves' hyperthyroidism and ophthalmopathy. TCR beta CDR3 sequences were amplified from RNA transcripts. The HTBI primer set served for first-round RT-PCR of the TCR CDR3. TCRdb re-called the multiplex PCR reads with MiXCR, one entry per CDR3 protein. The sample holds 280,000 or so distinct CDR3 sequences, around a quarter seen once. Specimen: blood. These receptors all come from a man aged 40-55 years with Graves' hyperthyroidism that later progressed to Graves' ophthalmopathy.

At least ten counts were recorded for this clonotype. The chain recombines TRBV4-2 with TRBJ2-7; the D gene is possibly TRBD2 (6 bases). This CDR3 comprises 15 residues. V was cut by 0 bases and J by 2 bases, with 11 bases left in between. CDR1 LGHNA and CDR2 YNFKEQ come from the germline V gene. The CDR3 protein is CASSQDSDYPYEQYF. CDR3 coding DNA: TGTGCCAGCAGCCAAGATTCGGACTACCCCTACGAGCAGTACTTC.

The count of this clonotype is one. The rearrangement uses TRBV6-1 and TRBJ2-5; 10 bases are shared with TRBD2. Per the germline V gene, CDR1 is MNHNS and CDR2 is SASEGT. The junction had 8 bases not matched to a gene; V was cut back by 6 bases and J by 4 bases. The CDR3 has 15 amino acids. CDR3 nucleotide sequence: TGTGCCAGCAGAAGGGCCCTAGCGGGAGTAGAGACCCAGTACTTC. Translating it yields CASRRALAGVETQYF.

In nucleotides, the CDR3 is TGTGCCAGCAGCCCTGGGACGGTCGAAGCCAAAAACATTCAGTACTTC. It yields the protein CASSPGTVEAKNIQYF. The chain uses TRBV7-2 and TRBJ2-4; perhaps D is TRBD1 or TRBD2 (5 bases each). V lost 5 bases to trimming and J lost 0 bases, with 14 bases between them. Germline CDR1 reads SGHTA; CDR2 reads FQGNSA. CDR3 length: 16 residues.

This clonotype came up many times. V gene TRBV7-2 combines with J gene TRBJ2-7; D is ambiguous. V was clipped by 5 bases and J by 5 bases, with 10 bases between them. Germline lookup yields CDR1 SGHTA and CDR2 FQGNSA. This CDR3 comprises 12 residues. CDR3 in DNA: TGTGCCAGCAGCCCATACTACCACGAGCAGTACTTC. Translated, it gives CASSPYYHEQYF.

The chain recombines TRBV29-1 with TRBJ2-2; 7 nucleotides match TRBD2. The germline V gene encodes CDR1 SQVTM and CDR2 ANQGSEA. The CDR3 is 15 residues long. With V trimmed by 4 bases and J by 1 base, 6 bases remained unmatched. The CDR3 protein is CSVGLAAKNTGELFF. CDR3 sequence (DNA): TGCAGCGTTGGGCTAGCGGCTAAGAACACCGGGGAGCTGTTTTTT.

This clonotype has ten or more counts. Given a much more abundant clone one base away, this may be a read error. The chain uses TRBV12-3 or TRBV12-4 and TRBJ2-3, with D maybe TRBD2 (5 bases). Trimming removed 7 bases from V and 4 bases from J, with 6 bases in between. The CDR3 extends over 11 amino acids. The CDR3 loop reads CASKRADTQYF. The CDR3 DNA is TGTGCCAGCAAGAGGGCAGATACGCAGTATTTT.

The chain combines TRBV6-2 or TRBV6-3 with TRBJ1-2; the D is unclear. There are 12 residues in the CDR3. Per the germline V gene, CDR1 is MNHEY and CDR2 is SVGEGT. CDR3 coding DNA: TGTCGAGCCAAATGGGCAGGCCATGGCTACACCTTC. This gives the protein CRAKWAGHGYTF.

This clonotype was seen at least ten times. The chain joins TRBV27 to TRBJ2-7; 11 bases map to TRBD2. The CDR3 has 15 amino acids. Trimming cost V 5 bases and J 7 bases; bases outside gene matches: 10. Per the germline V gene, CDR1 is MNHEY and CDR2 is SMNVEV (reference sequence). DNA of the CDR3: TGTGCCAGCAGTCTGGGTACTAGCGGGAGTGGTGAGCAGTACTTC. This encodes CASSLGTSGSGEQYF.

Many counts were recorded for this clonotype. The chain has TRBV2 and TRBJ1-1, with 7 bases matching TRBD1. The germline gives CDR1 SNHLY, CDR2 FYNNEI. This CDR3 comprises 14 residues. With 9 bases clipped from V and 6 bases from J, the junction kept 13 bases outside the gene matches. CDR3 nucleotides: TGTGCCAGAGAGGGACCGGGACAGAGTCCTGAAGCTTTCTTT. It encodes CAREGPGQSPEAFF.

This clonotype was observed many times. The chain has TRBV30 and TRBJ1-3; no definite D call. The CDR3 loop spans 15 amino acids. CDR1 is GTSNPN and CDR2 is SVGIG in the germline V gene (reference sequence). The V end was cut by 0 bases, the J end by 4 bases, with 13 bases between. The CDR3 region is CAWSVLARRGNTIYF. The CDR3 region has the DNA TGTGCCTGGAGTGTTTTGGCCAGGAGGGGAAACACCATATATTTT.

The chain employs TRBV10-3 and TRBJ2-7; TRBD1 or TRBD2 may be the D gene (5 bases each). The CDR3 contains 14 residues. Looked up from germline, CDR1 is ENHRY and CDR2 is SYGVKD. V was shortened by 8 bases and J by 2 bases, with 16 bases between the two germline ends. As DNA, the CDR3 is TGTGCCATCGGGGGACCATCCCAAACCTACGAGCAGTACTTC. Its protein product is CAIGGPSQTYEQYF.

CDR3 in amino acids: CSVEDSETVEETQYF. The CDR3 DNA follows: TGCAGCGTTGAAGATTCGGAGACAGTCGAAGAGACCCAGTACTTC. The chain links TRBV29-1 to TRBJ2-5; a weak D match, TRBD1 (5 bases). Looked up from germline, CDR1 is SQVTM and CDR2 is ANQGSEA. The CDR3 is 15 residues long. The V end was cut by 0 bases, the J end by 3 bases, with 14 bases between. The whole variable domain, remainder taken from reference TRBV29-1 and TRBJ2-5, is SAVISQKPSRDICQRGTSLTIQCQVDSQVTMMFWYRQQPGQSLTLIATANQGSEATYESGFVIDKFPISRPNLTFSTLTVSNMSPEDSSIYLCSVEDSETVEETQYFGPGTRLLVL.

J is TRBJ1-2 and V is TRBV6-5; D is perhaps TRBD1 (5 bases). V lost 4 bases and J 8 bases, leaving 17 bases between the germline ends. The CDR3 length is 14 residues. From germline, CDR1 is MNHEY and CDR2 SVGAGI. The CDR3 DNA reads TGTGCCAGCAGTTCCTTAAGGGACCCCGAGGGCTACACCTTC. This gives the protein CASSSLRDPEGYTF.

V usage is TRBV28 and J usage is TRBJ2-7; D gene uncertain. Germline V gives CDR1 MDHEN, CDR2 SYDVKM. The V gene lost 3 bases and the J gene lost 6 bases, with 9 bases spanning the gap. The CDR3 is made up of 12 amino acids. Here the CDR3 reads CASSFAGGEQYF. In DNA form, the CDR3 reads TGTGCCAGCAGTTTTGCAGGCGGCGAGCAGTACTTC.

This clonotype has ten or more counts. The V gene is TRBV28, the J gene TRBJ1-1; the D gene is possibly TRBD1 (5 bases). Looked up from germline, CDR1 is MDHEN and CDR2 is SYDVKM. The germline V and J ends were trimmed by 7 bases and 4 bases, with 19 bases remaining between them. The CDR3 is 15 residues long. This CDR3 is CASTTASGGGTEAFF. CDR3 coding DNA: TGTGCCAGCACCACCGCCTCGGGGGGAGGCACTGAAGCTTTCTTT.

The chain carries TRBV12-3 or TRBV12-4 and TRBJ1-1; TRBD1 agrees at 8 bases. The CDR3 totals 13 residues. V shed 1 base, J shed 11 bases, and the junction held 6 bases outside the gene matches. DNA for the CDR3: TGTGCCAGCAGTTTAGGGACAGGGTCGATCGCTTTCTTT. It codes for CASSLGTGSIAFF.

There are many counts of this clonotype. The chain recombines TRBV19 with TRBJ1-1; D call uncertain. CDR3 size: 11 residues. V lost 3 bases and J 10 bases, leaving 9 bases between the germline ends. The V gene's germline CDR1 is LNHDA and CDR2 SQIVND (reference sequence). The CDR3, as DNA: TGTGCCAGTAGTATTAATCAACGAGCTTTCTTT. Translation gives CASSINQRAFF.

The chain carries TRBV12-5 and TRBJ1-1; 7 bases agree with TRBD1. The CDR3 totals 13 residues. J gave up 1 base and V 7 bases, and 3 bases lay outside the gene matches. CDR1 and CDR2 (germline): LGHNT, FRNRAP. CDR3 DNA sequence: TGTGCTAGTGCACAGGGGCCGAACACTGAAGCTTTCTTT. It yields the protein CASAQGPNTEAFF.

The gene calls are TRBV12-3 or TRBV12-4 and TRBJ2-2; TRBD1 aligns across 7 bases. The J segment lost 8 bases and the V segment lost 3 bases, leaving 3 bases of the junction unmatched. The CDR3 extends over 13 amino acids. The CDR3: CASSFETGGELFF. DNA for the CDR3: TGTGCCAGCAGTTTCGAGACAGGGGGGGAGCTGTTTTTT.

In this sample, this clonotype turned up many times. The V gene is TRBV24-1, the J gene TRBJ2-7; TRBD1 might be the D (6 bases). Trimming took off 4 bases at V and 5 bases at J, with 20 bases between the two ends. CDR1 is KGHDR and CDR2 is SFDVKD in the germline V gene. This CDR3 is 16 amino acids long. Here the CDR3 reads CATSDPTDRNPNEQYF. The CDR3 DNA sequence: TGTGCCACCAGTGACCCTACTGACAGGAATCCGAACGAGCAGTACTTC.

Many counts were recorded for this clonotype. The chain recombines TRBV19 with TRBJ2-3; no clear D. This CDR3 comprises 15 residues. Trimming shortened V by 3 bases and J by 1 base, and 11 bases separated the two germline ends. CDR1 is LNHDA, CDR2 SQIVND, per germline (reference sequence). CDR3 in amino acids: CASSISFRGTDTQYF. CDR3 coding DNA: TGTGCCAGTAGTATTTCGTTTCGGGGCACAGATACGCAGTATTTT.

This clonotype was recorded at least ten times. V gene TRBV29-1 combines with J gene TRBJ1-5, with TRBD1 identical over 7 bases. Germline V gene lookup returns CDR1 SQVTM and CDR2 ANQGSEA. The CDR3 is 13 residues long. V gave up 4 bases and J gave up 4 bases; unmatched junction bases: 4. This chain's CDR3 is CSVGAGGNQPQHF. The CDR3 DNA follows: TGCAGCGTTGGGGCAGGGGGAAATCAGCCCCAGCATTTT.

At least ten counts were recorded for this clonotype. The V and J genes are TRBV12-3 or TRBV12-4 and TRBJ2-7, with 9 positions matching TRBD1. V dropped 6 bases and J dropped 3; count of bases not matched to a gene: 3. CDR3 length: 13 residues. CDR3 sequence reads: CASRMTGGYEQYF. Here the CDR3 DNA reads TGTGCCAGCAGAATGACAGGGGGCTACGAGCAGTACTTC.

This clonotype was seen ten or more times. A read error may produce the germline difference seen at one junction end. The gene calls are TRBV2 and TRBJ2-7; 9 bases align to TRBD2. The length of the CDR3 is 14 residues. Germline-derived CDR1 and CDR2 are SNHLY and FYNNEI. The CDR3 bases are TGTGCCAACAGTTCGACTAGCGGAGTCTACGAGCAGTACTTC. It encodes CANSSTSGVYEQYF.

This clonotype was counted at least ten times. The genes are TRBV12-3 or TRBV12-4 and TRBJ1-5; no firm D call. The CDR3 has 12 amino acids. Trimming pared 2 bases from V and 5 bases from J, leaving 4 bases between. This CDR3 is CASSLTDQPQHF. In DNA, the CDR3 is TGTGCCAGCAGTTTAACGGATCAGCCCCAGCATTTT.

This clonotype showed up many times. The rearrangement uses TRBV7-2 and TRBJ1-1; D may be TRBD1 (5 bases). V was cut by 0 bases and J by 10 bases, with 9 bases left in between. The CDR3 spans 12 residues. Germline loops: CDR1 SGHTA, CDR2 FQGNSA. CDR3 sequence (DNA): TGTGCCAGCAGCTTAGCAGGGGTCGGAGCTTTCTTT. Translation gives CASSLAGVGAFF.

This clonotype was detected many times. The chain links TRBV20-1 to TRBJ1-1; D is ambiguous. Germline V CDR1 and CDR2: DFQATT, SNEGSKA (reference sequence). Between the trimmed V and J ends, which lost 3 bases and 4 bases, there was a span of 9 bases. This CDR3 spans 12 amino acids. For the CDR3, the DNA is TGCAGTGCTAGCCTTTGGGGCACTGAAGCTTTCTTT. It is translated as CSASLWGTEAFF.